This T cell receptor (beta chain) was identified during a study of OX40 agonist ivuxolimab in advanced cancers. After removal of 4 bases from V and 0 bases from J, the junction contained 3 bases not matched to a gene. Per the germline V gene, CDR1 is SEHNR and CDR2 is FQNEAQ (reference sequence). The CDR3 loop spans 15 amino acids. TCRdb's copy holds only in-frame clones and misses some; the assay was immunoSEQ multiplex PCR. The sample lists 50,000 to 65,000 clones, around 87% seen once, with less than 2% in the top ten. The table lists this clone with a count of one. This clonotype originated in an adult with an advanced solid tumor such as melanoma, head and neck, liver or kidney cancer. The specimen was CD4+ or CD8+ T cells sorted from blood, collected in a trial of the OX40 agonist ivuxolimab. The gene calls are TRBV7-9 and TRBJ2-1, with 7 bases lining up with TRBD2. The CDR3 spells CASSWEGRSYNEQFF. The CDR3 DNA reads TGTGCCAGCAGCTGGGAGGGGCGCTCCTACAATGAGCAGTTCTTC.